The present T cell receptor beta chain was sequenced within a study of T cell responses to AZD1222 COVID-19 vaccine. Study outcomes and limitations: The peak T cell response came first, and repertoires were sampled only after it. Dominant CD4 TCR responses targeted spike regions 160-218 and 743-854. Baseline antibody screening turned up just a handful of seropositive AZD1222 recipients.

Measured with immunoSEQ multiplex PCR; TCRdb has only the in-frame clones, and not every one. The top ten hold around a tenth of the sample, which has around 88,000 clones, 80% to 90% seen once. On this clone itself: What it recognizes is unknown.

CDR1 and CDR2 (germline): GTSNPN, SVGIG (reference sequence). V was cut by 8 bases and J by 8 bases, with 19 bases left in between. The length of the CDR3 is 13 residues. Source: peripheral blood, taken on day 0 of MenACWY control vaccination. This TCR came from an adult in good health. The chain has TRBV30 and TRBJ1-5, with unresolved D. This CDR3 is CARLPWSGEPQHF. The CDR3 bases are TGTGCCAGACTTCCTTGGAGCGGGGAGCCCCAGCATTTT.